Below are 5 T cell receptor beta chains sequenced from a single sample in a study of CD8 T cells in ankylosing spondylitis. Study-wide results and limits: A TCR beta motif of about eight highly homologous variants seemed to mark ankylosing spondylitis blood.

Antigens of these TCRs are unknown. TCRdb itself ran the 5' RACE reads through MiXCR, one entry per CDR3 protein. The sample lists around 430,000 distinct CDR3 sequences; roughly a sixth were seen once. The sequenced sample consisted of blood, either unsorted or a sorted T cell fraction (not recorded which). Source of these receptors: a male donor with ankylosing spondylitis.

The chain employs TRBV5-6 and TRBJ2-1, with 11 positions matching TRBD2. CDR3 size: 16 residues. With 3 bases clipped from V and 5 bases from J, the junction kept 7 bases outside the gene matches. Germline V gene data show CDR1 as SGHDT and CDR2 as YYEEEE. The CDR3 loop is CASSSTGTSGNNEQFF. The DNA for the CDR3 is TGTGCCAGCAGCTCAACCGGGACTAGCGGCAACAATGAGCAGTTCTTC.

A few counts support this clonotype. The chain uses TRBV20-1 and TRBJ2-7, with no clear D. The V gene's germline CDR1 is DFQATT and CDR2 SNEGSKA (reference sequence). The CDR3 is 12 residues long. The V and J ends lost 0 bases and 2 bases respectively, with 5 bases between them. The CDR3 is CSAREKAYEQYF. CDR3 nucleotide sequence: TGCAGTGCTAGAGAGAAGGCCTACGAGCAGTACTTC.

The chain recombines TRBV7-2 with TRBJ1-6, with a weak D call TRBD1 (5 bases). The V end lost 6 bases, the J end lost 7 bases, and 13 bases lay between the germline ends. This CDR3 contains 14 residues. CDR1 SGHTA and CDR2 FQGNSA come from the germline V gene. Here the CDR3 DNA reads TGTGCCAGCAGTCCTCAGGGAGGAAATTCACCCCTCCACTTT. Protein: CASSPQGGNSPLHF.

In its sample, this clonotype was seen a few times. The genes are TRBV10-3 and TRBJ2-7; tentative D call: TRBD1 (6 bases). Deletions cut 4 bases from V and 1 base from J, with 14 bases between. This CDR3 is built from 15 residues. CDR1 and CDR2 from the germline V gene are ENHRY and SYGVKD. The CDR3 DNA is TGTGCCATCAGTGCTAGCCAAGGGGGTTCCTACGAGCAGTACTTC. It yields the protein CAISASQGGSYEQYF.

The chain has TRBV7-2 and TRBJ1-4; 8 nucleotides match TRBD1. The V and J ends lost 5 bases and 5 bases, in that order; junction bases with no gene match: 7. Germline V lookup: CDR1 SGHTA, CDR2 FQGNSA. The CDR3 extends over 15 amino acids. CDR3 nucleotides: TGTGCCAGCAGCGACGGGACAGGTGGGAATGAAAAACTGTTTTTT. Translated: CASSDGTGGNEKLFF. Looking up the rest from reference TRBV7-2 and TRBJ1-4 gives the full variable domain: GAGVSQSPSNKVTEKGKDVELRCDPISGHTALYWYRQSLGQGLEFLIYFQGNSAPDKSGLPSDRFSAERTGGSVSTLTIQRTQQEDSAVYLCASSDGTGGNEKLFFGSGTQLSVL.